The sequence of this T cell receptor (beta chain) was determined in a study of identical twins. Germline assignment: CDR1 SEHNR and CDR2 FQNEAQ (reference sequence). The germline V and J ends were trimmed by 5 bases and 4 bases, with 11 bases remaining between them. The CDR3 totals 14 residues. Unique molecular identifiers were present on the cDNA, which also gained a universal primer site by template switching. TCRdb reanalysed the 5' RACE reads using MiXCR and keeps one entry per CDR3 protein. The profile shows 500,000 to 550,000 distinct CDR3 sequences, roughly a fifth of them singletons. This clonotype was seen a few times. Every sampled donor was Caucasian and healthy. This sample was shared with a second study, whose subject was T cells expressing NK-cell markers. From that second work: The authors sequenced eight donors, of whom seven were HCMV-seropositive and one was seronegative. A few of the donors also had these clonotypes leading their CD3+CD56-NKG2C+ fraction.

The chain joins TRBV7-9 to TRBJ1-4; D remains unclear. Source material: CD4+ T cells sorted from blood. The TCR originated in a young woman in good health. The CDR3 coding sequence is TGTGCCAGCAGCCGCGGAGGCTATAATGAAAAACTGTTTTTT. Amino acids: CASSRGGYNEKLFF.